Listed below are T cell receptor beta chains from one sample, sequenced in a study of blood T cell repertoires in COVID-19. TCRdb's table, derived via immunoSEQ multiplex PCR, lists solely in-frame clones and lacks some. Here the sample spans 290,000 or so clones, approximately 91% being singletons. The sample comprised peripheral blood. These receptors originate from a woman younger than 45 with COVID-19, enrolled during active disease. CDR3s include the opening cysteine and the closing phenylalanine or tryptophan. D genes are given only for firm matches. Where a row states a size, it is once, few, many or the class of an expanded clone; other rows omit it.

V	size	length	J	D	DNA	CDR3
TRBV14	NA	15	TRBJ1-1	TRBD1	TGTGCCAGCAGCCAGCAAAGACAGGGGGGAACTGAAGCTTTCTTT	CASSQQRQGGTEAFF
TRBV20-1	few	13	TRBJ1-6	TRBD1	TGCAGTGCTAGTCGACAGGGCGGAGAACCCCTCCACTTT	CSASRQGGEPLHF
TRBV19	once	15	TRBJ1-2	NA	TGTGCCAGTAGTATAAGCCGACAGGACGACTATGGCTACACCTTC	CASSISRQDDYGYTF
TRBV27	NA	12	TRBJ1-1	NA	TGTGCCAGCAGACCGTATAGAGGTGAAGCTTTCTTT	CASRPYRGEAFF
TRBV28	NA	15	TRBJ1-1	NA	TGTGCCAGCAGTCCCCCCCGGGGTTTGAACACTGAAGCTTTCTTT	CASSPPRGLNTEAFF
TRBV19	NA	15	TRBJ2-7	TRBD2	TGTGCCAGTAGTATCCAAGCGGGAGGACCCTACGAGCAGTACTTC	CASSIQAGGPYEQYF
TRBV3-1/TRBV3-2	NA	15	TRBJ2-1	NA	TGTGCCAGCAGCCAAGATGGGATAGGGAGAGGTGAGCAGTTCTTC	CASSQDGIGRGEQFF
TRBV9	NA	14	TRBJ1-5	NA	TGTGCCAGCAGCGGGGGCCAGCCTGGTCAGCCCCAGCATTTT	CASSGGQPGQPQHF
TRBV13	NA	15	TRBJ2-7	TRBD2	TGTGCCAGCAGCGGACGACTAGCGGGAACCTACGAGCAGTACTTC	CASSGRLAGTYEQYF
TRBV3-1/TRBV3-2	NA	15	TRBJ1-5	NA	TGTGCCAGCAGCCAAGTGAGCGGAGGCAATCAGCCCCAGCATTTT	CASSQVSGGNQPQHF